Listed below are T cell receptor beta chains from one sample, sequenced in a study of blood T cell repertoires in COVID-19. Using immunoSEQ multiplex PCR, the repertoire was profiled, and TCRdb retains in-frame clones only, with some absent. The sample holds 200,000 or so clones, around 83% seen once. Sequencing used peripheral blood. These receptors were taken from a woman aged 40 to 55 with acute or convalescent COVID-19. Both conserved end residues are part of each CDR3. The D gene is left open where the match is weak. The size entry is marked missing in some rows and otherwise reads once, few, many or a size class.

CDR3aa	CDR3nt	abundance	j_gene	d_gene	v_gene
CASSETGDYTEAFF	TGTGCCAGCAGTGAAACCGGGGATTACACTGAAGCTTTCTTT	-	TRBJ1-1	-	TRBV6-1
CASSYRDGTGELFF	TGTGCCAGCAGTTATCGGGATGGGACCGGGGAGCTGTTTTTT	-	TRBJ2-2	-	TRBV27
CAWGWGRGTGELFF	TGTGCCTGGGGCTGGGGCCGAGGCACCGGGGAGCTGTTTTTT	-	TRBJ2-2	-	TRBV30
CASRPNQGSPYEQYF	TGTGCCAGCAGGCCCAACCAGGGAAGCCCCTACGAGCAGTACTTC	-	TRBJ2-7	-	TRBV6-5
CASSLDGGSPLHF	TGTGCCAGCAGTTTAGACGGGGGGTCACCCCTCCACTTT	-	TRBJ1-6	-	TRBV12-3/TRBV12-4
CATSSRGGYRQYF	TGTGCCACCAGCTCGCGTGGAGGGTATAGGCAGTACTTC	-	TRBJ2-7	-	TRBV15
CASSKGTTGTTDTQYF	TGTGCCAGTAGCAAAGGGACTACGGGAACTACAGATACGCAGTATTTT	-	TRBJ2-3	TRBD2	TRBV19
CASSSYSNQPQHF	TGTGCCAGCAGTTCGTATAGCAATCAGCCCCAGCATTTT	-	TRBJ1-5	-	TRBV28
CASSMEWDSNNSPLHF	TGTGCCAGTAGTATGGAATGGGACAGTAACAATTCACCCCTCCACTTT	-	TRBJ1-6	TRBD1	TRBV19
CASSLDAGVETQYF	TGTGCCAGCAGCTTGGACGCGGGTGTCGAGACCCAGTACTTC	-	TRBJ2-5	-	TRBV5-5
CASSSRAGGPRDTQYF	TGTGCCAGCAGCTCCAGAGCGGGGGGGCCGCGGGATACGCAGTATTTT	-	TRBJ2-3	TRBD2	TRBV7-3
CASSTGTGGSNYGYTF	TGTGCCAGCAGCACCGGGACAGGGGGCAGTAACTATGGCTACACCTTC	-	TRBJ1-2	TRBD1	TRBV27
CASSLWGGDEQFF	TGTGCCAGCAGCTTATGGGGGGGCGATGAGCAGTTCTTC	-	TRBJ2-1	-	TRBV7-9
CASSSRTGRLDGYTF	TGTGCCAGTAGTAGCAGGACAGGGAGACTTGATGGCTACACCTTC	-	TRBJ1-2	TRBD1	TRBV19
CASSHPDRYGYTF	TGTGCCAGTAGCCACCCCGACAGATATGGCTACACCTTC	once	TRBJ1-2	-	TRBV19
CASSLGTALLLTQYF	TGTGCCAGCAGCTTGGGGACAGCCCTACTTTTGACCCAGTACTTC	-	TRBJ2-5	-	TRBV5-6
CSAAKGGPPNEQFF	TGCAGCGCCGCGAAGGGCGGGCCACCCAATGAGCAGTTCTTC	few	TRBJ2-1	-	TRBV29-1
CASSAGARNQPQHF	TGTGCCAGCAGCGCGGGGGCAAGAAATCAGCCCCAGCATTTT	-	TRBJ1-5	-	TRBV6-2/TRBV6-3
CASSDLTGSGNTIYF	TGTGCCAGCAGCGACCTTACAGGGTCTGGAAACACCATATATTTT	few	TRBJ1-3	-	TRBV9
CASSLVGGALSF	TGTGCCAGCAGCTTAGTGGGGGGGGCCCTCAGTTTC	-	TRBJ2-7	-	TRBV11-2
CASSHGQGRPRGYEQYF	TGTGCCAGCAGCCACGGACAGGGAAGGCCCCGGGGCTACGAGCAGTACTTC	-	TRBJ2-7	TRBD1	TRBV3-1/TRBV3-2
CASSQVRANEAFF	TGTGCCAGCAGCCAAGTACGCGCAAATGAAGCTTTCTTT	-	TRBJ1-1	-	TRBV3-1/TRBV3-2
CASSAGQGMGETQYF	TGTGCCAGCAGCGCCGGACAGGGGATGGGAGAGACCCAGTACTTC	-	TRBJ2-5	TRBD1	TRBV7-6
CASSSGLIIPYEQYF	TGTGCCAGCAGCTCCGGACTCATAATCCCCTACGAGCAGTACTTC	-	TRBJ2-7	-	TRBV7-8
CSVTGTGTGNTEAFF	TGCAGCGTTACTGGGACAGGGACCGGGAACACTGAAGCTTTCTTT	-	TRBJ1-1	TRBD1	TRBV29-1
CASSPATGMNTEAFF	TGTGCCAGCTCACCGGCGACAGGGATGAACACTGAAGCTTTCTTT	-	TRBJ1-1	TRBD1	TRBV18
CSVERGAGIQYF	TGCAGCGTTGAACGGGGAGCTGGCATTCAGTACTTC	-	TRBJ2-4	-	TRBV29-1
CASSLGLHSYEQYF	TGTGCCAGCAGCCTGGGGCTCCACTCCTACGAGCAGTACTTC	once	TRBJ2-7	-	TRBV27
CASSSNRGRVEKLFF	TGTGCCAGCAGCTCAAACAGGGGGCGCGTTGAAAAACTGTTTTTT	-	TRBJ1-4	TRBD1	TRBV7-9
CASSLDGQGIEAFF	TGCGCCAGCAGCTTGGATGGACAGGGGATTGAAGCTTTCTTT	-	TRBJ1-1	TRBD1	TRBV5-1
CASSSGLALYEQYF	TGTGCCAGCAGCTCGGGACTAGCCCTCTACGAGCAGTACTTC	-	TRBJ2-7	TRBD2	TRBV5-6
CASSPGSIDTQYF	TGTGCCAGCAGCCCGGGGAGTATTGATACGCAGTATTTT	-	TRBJ2-3	-	TRBV7-3
CASNSGGISSYEQYF	TGTGCCAGCAATTCTGGAGGTATTAGCTCCTACGAGCAGTACTTC	-	TRBJ2-7	-	TRBV2
CASSPGGNYEQYF	TGTGCCAGCTCACCAGGGGGCAATTACGAGCAGTACTTC	-	TRBJ2-7	-	TRBV18
CATSSVERLARTDTQYF	TGTGCCACCAGCAGTGTAGAAAGACTAGCGCGCACAGATACGCAGTATTTT	once	TRBJ2-3	TRBD2	TRBV15
CASSLGILAGVADEQFF	TGTGCCAGCAGCTTGGGAATACTAGCGGGAGTAGCGGATGAGCAGTTCTTC	-	TRBJ2-1	TRBD2	TRBV11-2
CASSFGGEQPQHF	TGTGCCAGCAGTTTCGGGGGTGAACAGCCCCAGCATTTT	-	TRBJ1-5	-	TRBV27
CASSYSLQGYDYEQYF	TGTGCCAGCAGTTACAGCCTCCAGGGGTATGACTACGAGCAGTACTTC	-	TRBJ2-7	-	TRBV6-5